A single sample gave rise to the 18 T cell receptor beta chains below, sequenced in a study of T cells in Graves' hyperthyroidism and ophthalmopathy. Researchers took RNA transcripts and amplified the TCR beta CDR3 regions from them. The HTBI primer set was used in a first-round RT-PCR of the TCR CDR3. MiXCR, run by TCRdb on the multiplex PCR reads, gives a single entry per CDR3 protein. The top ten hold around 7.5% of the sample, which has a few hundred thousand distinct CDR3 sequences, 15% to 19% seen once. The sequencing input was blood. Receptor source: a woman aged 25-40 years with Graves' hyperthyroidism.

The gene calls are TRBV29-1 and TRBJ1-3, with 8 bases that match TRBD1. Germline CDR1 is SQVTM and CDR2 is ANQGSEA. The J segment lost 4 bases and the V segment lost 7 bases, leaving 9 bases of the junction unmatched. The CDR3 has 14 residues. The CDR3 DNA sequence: TGCAGCGGGGTGACAGGGGATTACGGAAACACCATATATTTT. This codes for CSGVTGDYGNTIYF. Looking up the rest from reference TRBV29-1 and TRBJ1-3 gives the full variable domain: SAVISQKPSRDICQRGTSLTIQCQVDSQVTMMFWYRQQPGQSLTLIATANQGSEATYESGFVIDKFPISRPNLTFSTLTVSNMSPEDSSIYLCSGVTGDYGNTIYFGEGSWLTVV.

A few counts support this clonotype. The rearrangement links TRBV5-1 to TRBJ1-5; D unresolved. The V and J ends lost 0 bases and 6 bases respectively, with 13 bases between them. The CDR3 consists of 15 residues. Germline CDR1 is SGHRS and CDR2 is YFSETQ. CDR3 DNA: TGCGCCAGCAGCTTGGCCGGTTTGTCTGGTCAGCCCCAGCATTTT. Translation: CASSLAGLSGQPQHF.

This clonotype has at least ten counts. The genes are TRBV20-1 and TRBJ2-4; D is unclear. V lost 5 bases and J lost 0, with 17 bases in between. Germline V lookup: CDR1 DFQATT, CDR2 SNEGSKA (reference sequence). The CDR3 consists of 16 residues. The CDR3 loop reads CSAVPPGALAKNIQYF. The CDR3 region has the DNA TGCAGTGCTGTACCTCCGGGTGCCCTAGCCAAAAACATTCAGTACTTC.

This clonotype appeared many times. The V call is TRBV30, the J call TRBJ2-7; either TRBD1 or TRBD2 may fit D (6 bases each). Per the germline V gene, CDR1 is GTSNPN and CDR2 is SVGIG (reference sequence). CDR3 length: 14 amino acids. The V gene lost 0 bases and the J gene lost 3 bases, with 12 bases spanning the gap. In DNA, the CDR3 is TGTGCCTGGAGTGTCGGCGGGACAATCTACGAGCAGTACTTC. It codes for CAWSVGGTIYEQYF.

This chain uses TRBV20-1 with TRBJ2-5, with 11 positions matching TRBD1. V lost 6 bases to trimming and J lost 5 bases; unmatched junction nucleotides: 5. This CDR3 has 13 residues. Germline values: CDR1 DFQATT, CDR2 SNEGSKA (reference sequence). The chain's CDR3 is CSARTGGAETQYF. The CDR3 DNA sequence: TGCAGTGCAAGGACAGGGGGCGCCGAGACCCAGTACTTC.

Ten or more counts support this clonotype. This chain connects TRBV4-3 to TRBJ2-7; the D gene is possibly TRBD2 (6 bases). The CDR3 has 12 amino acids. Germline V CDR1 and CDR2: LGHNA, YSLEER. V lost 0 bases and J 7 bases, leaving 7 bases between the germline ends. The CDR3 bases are TGCGCCAGCAGCCAAGATGGGGGGGAGCAGTACTTC. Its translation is CASSQDGGEQYF.

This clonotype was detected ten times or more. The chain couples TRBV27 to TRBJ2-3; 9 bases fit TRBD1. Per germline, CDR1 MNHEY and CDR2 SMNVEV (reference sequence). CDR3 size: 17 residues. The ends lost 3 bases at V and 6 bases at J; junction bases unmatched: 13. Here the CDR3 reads CASSLGFDRGYLDTQYF. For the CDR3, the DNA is TGTGCCAGCAGTTTGGGTTTCGACAGGGGGTATCTGGATACGCAGTATTTT.

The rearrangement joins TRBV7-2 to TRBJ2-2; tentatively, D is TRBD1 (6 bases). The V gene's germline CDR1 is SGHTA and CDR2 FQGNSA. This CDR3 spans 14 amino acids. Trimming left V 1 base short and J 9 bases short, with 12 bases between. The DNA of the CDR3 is TGTGCCAGCAGCTTAGTGGTCCAGGGGTGGGAGCTGTTTTTT. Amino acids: CASSLVVQGWELFF.

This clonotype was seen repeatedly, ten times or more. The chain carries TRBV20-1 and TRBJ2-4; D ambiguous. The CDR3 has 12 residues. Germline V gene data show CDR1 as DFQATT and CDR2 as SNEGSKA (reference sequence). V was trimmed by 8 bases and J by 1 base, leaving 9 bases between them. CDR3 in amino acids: CSCSGAKNIQYF. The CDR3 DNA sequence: TGCAGTTGTTCCGGGGCCAAAAACATTCAGTACTTC.

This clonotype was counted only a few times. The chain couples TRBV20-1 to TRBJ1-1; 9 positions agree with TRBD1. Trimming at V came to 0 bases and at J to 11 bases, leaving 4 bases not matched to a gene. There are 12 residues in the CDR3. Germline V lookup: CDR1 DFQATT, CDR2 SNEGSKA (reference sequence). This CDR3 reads CSAREGGQGAFF. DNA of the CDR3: TGCAGTGCTAGAGAAGGGGGACAGGGCGCTTTCTTT.

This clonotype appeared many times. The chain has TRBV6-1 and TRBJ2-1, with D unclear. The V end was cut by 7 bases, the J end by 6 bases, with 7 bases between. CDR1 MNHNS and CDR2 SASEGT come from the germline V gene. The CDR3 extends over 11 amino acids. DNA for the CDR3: TGTGCCAGCACAGGAATCAATGAGCAGTTCTTC. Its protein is CASTGINEQFF.

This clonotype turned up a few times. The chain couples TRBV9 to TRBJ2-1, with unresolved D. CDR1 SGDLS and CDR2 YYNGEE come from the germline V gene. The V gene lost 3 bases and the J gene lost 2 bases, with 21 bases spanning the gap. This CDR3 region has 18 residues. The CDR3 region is CASSDKSGTTYAYNEQFF. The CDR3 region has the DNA TGTGCCAGCAGCGATAAGTCCGGAACTACGTACGCCTACAATGAGCAGTTCTTC.

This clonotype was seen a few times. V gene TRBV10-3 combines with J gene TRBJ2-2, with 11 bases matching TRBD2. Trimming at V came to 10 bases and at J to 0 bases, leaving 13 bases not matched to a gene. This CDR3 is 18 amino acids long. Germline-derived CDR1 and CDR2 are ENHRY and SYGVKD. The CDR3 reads CASRTGLAVGTNTGELFF. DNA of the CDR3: TGTGCCAGCCGTACGGGACTAGCGGTCGGAACGAACACCGGGGAGCTGTTTTTT.

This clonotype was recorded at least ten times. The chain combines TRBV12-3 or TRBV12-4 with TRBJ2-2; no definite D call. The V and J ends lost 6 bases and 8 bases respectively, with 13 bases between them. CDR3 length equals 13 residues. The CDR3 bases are TGTGCCAGCAGCCCTAGGGTCCCAGGGGAGCTGTTTTTT. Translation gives CASSPRVPGELFF.

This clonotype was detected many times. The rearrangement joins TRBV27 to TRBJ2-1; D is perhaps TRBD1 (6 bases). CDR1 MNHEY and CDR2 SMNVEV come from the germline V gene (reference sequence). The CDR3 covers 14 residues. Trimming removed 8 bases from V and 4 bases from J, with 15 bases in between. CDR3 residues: CASSPGTSYNEQFF. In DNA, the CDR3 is TGTGCCAGCTCACCCGGGACATCGTACAATGAGCAGTTCTTC.

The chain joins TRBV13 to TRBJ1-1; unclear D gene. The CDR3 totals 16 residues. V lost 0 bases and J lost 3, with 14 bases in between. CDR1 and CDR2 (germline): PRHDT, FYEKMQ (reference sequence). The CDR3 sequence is CASSLGLSGIDTEAFF. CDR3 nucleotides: TGTGCCAGCAGCTTAGGGCTATCGGGGATAGACACTGAAGCTTTCTTT.

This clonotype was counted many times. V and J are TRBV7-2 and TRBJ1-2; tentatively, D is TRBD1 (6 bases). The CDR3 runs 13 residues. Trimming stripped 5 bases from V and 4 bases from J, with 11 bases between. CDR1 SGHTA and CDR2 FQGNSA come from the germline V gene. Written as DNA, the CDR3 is TGTGCCAGCAGCGCCCGGGGGCTCTATGGCTACACCTTC. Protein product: CASSARGLYGYTF.

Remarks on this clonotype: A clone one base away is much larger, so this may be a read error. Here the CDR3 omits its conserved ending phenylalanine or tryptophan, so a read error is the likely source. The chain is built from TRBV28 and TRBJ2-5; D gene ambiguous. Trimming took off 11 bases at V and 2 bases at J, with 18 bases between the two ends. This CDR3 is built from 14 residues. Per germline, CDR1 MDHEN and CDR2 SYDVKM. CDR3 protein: CAHRSAGTQETQYL. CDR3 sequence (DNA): TGTGCCCACCGATCTGCAGGAACTCAAGAGACCCAGTACCTC.